A selection of T cell receptor beta chains follows, all from one sample in a study of pediatric ulcerative colitis. Generated by immunoSEQ multiplex PCR, the TCRdb table keeps only in-frame clones and is missing some. The sample carries 40,000 to 60,000 clones, about four fifths recorded once. Sequenced input: gut tissue. The source is a girl aged 5 to 17 with moderate ulcerative colitis. Each CDR3 is given with its conserved first and last residue. D genes are given only for firm matches. The size of a clone is reported for some rows only, either as once, few or many, or as a class for expanded clones.

D,size,J,V,CDR3,DNA
TRBD1,NA,TRBJ1-4,TRBV7-9,CASSFNRGPGEKLFF,TGTGCCAGCAGCTTCAACAGGGGCCCAGGGGAAAAACTGTTTTTT
NA,NA,TRBJ2-3,TRBV7-9,CASGAWGPDTQYF,TGTGCCAGCGGCGCGTGGGGTCCAGATACGCAGTATTTT
NA,NA,TRBJ2-1,TRBV6-1,CASSLGGTYNEQFF,TGTGCCAGCAGCCTGGGTGGCACCTACAATGAGCAGTTCTTC
TRBD1,NA,TRBJ2-1,TRBV4-2,CASSQDIWTGINEQFF,TGTGCCAGCAGCCAAGATATTTGGACAGGGATTAATGAGCAGTTCTTC
TRBD1,once,TRBJ2-1,TRBV6-5,CASSYSGQVGNEQFF,TGTGCCAGCAGTTACTCGGGACAGGTGGGCAATGAGCAGTTCTTC
TRBD1,NA,TRBJ2-7,TRBV2,CASSEFQAAGTGYEQYF,TGTGCCAGCAGTGAATTTCAAGCCGCCGGGACAGGTTACGAGCAGTACTTC
NA,NA,TRBJ2-1,TRBV28,CASSSRGLNEQFF,TGTGCCAGCAGTTCTCGTGGGCTAAATGAGCAGTTCTTC
NA,NA,TRBJ2-3,TRBV30,CAWRGGLRTDTQYF,TGTGCCTGGAGGGGGGGACTCCGCACAGATACGCAGTATTTT
TRBD1,NA,TRBJ2-1,TRBV18,CASSPDRGGYNEQFF,TGTGCCAGCTCACCGGACAGGGGTGGCTACAATGAGCAGTTCTTC
TRBD1,NA,TRBJ1-2,TRBV29-1,CSVPSGTGDGYTF,TGCAGCGTCCCCTCGGGGACAGGGGATGGCTACACCTTC
TRBD1,NA,TRBJ1-1,TRBV19,CASSPIPGQVNTEAFF,TGTGCCAGTAGTCCGATTCCGGGACAGGTTAACACTGAAGCTTTCTTT
NA,few,TRBJ1-2,TRBV2,CASSEDSLGGYTF,TGTGCCAGCAGTGAAGACAGTCTGGGTGGCTACACCTTC
NA,NA,TRBJ2-1,TRBV4-3,CASSHTDRYNEQFF,TGCGCCAGCAGCCATACGGACAGATACAATGAGCAGTTCTTC
NA,NA,TRBJ2-2,TRBV18,CASSEGIPDTGELFF,TGTGCCAGCTCTGAAGGGATTCCGGACACCGGGGAGCTGTTTTTT
NA,NA,TRBJ1-5,TRBV30,CAWSLRGQPQHF,TGTGCCTGGAGTTTAAGGGGTCAGCCCCAGCATTTT
NA,NA,TRBJ1-6,TRBV30,CAWGGNSPLHF,TGTGCCTGGGGGGGCAATTCACCCCTCCACTTT
NA,once,TRBJ2-7,TRBV5-5,CASSLVSLMGRGHYEQYF,TGTGCCAGCAGCTTGGTCAGTCTGATGGGTCGCGGTCACTACGAGCAGTACTTC
NA,NA,TRBJ2-7,TRBV6-1,CASSDSPPEQYF,TGTGCCAGCAGTGATTCCCCCCCCGAGCAGTACTTC
TRBD1,NA,TRBJ2-7,TRBV11-3,CASSLGGTGGYEQYF,TGTGCCAGCAGCTTAGGCGGGACAGGGGGGTACGAGCAGTACTTC
TRBD2,NA,TRBJ2-3,TRBV2,CASQTSGKWTDTQYF,TGTGCCAGCCAGACTAGCGGGAAGTGGACAGATACGCAGTATTTT
TRBD1,NA,TRBJ1-2,TRBV13,CASSNTGTAFYGYTF,TGTGCCAGCAGCAATACCGGGACAGCGTTCTATGGCTACACCTTC
NA,NA,TRBJ2-7,TRBV5-4,CASSSGIGVALFDEQYF,TGTGCCAGCAGCTCGGGTATTGGCGTTGCCCTTTTTGACGAGCAGTACTTC
NA,NA,TRBJ1-1,TRBV6-6,CASSLDSKFEAFF,TGTGCCAGCAGTTTGGACAGTAAGTTTGAAGCTTTCTTT